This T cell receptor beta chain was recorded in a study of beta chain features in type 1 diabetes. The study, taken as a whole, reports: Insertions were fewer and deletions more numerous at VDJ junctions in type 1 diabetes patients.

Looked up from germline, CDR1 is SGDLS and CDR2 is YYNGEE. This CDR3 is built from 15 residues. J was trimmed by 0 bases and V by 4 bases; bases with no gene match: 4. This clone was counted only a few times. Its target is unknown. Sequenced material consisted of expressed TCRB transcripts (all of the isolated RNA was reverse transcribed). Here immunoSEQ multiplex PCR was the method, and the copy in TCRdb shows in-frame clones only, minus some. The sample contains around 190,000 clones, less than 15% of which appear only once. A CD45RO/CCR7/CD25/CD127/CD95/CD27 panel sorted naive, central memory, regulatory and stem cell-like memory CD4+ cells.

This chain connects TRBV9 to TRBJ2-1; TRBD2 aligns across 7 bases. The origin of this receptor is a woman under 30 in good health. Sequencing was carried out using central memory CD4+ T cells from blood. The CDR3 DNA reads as TGTGCCAGCAGCTTGAGCGGGACCTCCTACAATGAGCAGTTCTTC. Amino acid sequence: CASSLSGTSYNEQFF.